These T cell receptor beta chains were read from a single sample in a study of metastatic and nonmetastatic thyroid tumors. TCRdb re-called the PCR reads via MiXCR. The table has some 86,000 clones, around an eighth seen once. Sequencing was performed on tumor tissue. The receptors were gathered from a female donor with papillary thyroid cancer or a benign thyroid nodule (not recorded which). Some clones in this sample may be carry-over from other donors' samples. Both conserved end residues are trimmed from each CDR3. Fields, in order: clone size, V gene, CDR3 protein. Where a row states a size, it is once, few, many or the class of an expanded clone; other rows omit it.

abundance: many
v_gene: TRBV24-1
CDR3aa: ATSDTDPFSGELF

abundance: many
v_gene: TRBV28
CDR3aa: ASRGQGGNEAF

abundance: many
v_gene: TRBV11-1
CDR3aa: ASSPQAGVDYNEQF

abundance: many
v_gene: TRBV20-1
CDR3aa: SGSQGTKSNQPQH

abundance: many
v_gene: TRBV5-1
CDR3aa: ASSMTSGRAYEQY

abundance: many
v_gene: TRBV9
CDR3aa: ASSVAPSRAGETQY

abundance: many
v_gene: TRBV28
CDR3aa: ASSTEGRVPF

abundance: many
v_gene: TRBV12-3/TRBV12-4
CDR3aa: ASSLAGLTYEQY

abundance: many
v_gene: TRBV30
CDR3aa: AWSVAYEQY

abundance: many
v_gene: TRBV20-1
CDR3aa: SARDQTGWGSSGANVLT

abundance: many
v_gene: TRBV9
CDR3aa: ASSVVTDTQY

abundance: many
v_gene: TRBV15
CDR3aa: ATSRDGGYDTGELF

abundance: many
v_gene: TRBV5-5
CDR3aa: ASSSWGSGSRNTQY

abundance: few
v_gene: TRBV6-2/TRBV6-3
CDR3aa: ASKGSGGFEASTGELF

abundance: many
v_gene: TRBV19
CDR3aa: ASSAGTGGNYGYT

abundance: many
v_gene: TRBV19
CDR3aa: ASSRDFYNEQF

abundance: many
v_gene: TRBV19
CDR3aa: ASSLPGLGLYEQY

abundance: many
v_gene: TRBV20-1
CDR3aa: SASSGTGGQPQH

abundance: medium-sized
v_gene: TRBV12-3/TRBV12-4
CDR3aa: ASRAGLAGHYEQY

abundance: many
v_gene: TRBV2
CDR3aa: ASSWTGGGKDYGYT

abundance: many
v_gene: TRBV6-5
CDR3aa: ASSYSIAGAPYEQY

abundance: many
v_gene: TRBV11-3
CDR3aa: ASSPGLAGGPWVEQY

abundance: many
v_gene: TRBV6-1
CDR3aa: ASSDGGETDTQY

abundance: many
v_gene: TRBV29-1
CDR3aa: SVQVHNTYNEQF

abundance: many
v_gene: TRBV6-2/TRBV6-3
CDR3aa: ASSQPWREQF

abundance: -
v_gene: TRBV11-2
CDR3aa: ASSPNPPGYGST

abundance: many
v_gene: TRBV5-1
CDR3aa: ASSPSGASGRVRGGYEQY

abundance: many
v_gene: TRBV20-1
CDR3aa: SAAPGTNQETQY

abundance: many
v_gene: TRBV27
CDR3aa: ASSFPGRLSSYNSPLH

abundance: -
v_gene: TRBV18
CDR3aa: ASSQGLAGLAKNIQY

abundance: many
v_gene: TRBV20-1
CDR3aa: SARDTGTGGQPQH

abundance: -
v_gene: TRBV6-4
CDR3aa: ASIDTPQGLGFYT

abundance: many
v_gene: TRBV12-3/TRBV12-4
CDR3aa: ASSPAGSPSQSGEQF

abundance: few
v_gene: TRBV5-6
CDR3aa: ASSFYRGAGTDTQY

abundance: few
v_gene: TRBV9
CDR3aa: ASSIGGAGPSF

abundance: many
v_gene: TRBV20-1
CDR3aa: SAVPGLAGENQETQY

abundance: -
v_gene: TRBV2
CDR3aa: ASSSVLAVGTDTQY

abundance: many
v_gene: TRBV2
CDR3aa: ASADNPNSPLH

abundance: many
v_gene: TRBV4-1
CDR3aa: ASSTSRSSYEQY

abundance: many
v_gene: TRBV28
CDR3aa: ASSLNTYYGYT

abundance: many
v_gene: TRBV30
CDR3aa: AWSRQGEETQY